This entry is about one T cell receptor (beta chain). The antigen is not known. A much bigger clone sits one base away, suggesting this may be a read error. Germline DNA was extracted too, while blood RNA derived from unsorted whole blood. Making TCR beta cDNA involved approximately 510 ng total RNA and a constant-region primer. For TCR beta, libraries were produced by three nested multiplex PCR rounds using slightly modified ARM-PCR. The first two PCR rounds used TRBV1-TRBV30 primers with a Cbeta primer, around 10 cycles each. One entry per CDR3 protein, called by TCRdb with MiXCR from the multiplex PCR reads. This table holds approximately 330,000 distinct CDR3 sequences, 65% found once. This sample was included in a study of tumor-infiltrating lymphocytes in primary liver carcinoma. Whole-study results and caveats: The overlap of tumor-adjacent and tumor-blood pairs was smaller than that of tumor region pairs. Unsorted bulk processing meant the study did not compare CD4+ and CD8+ repertoires. Tumor specimens were characterized by a significantly higher top-250-clone fraction than blood (p = 0.039).

The CDR3 has 15 amino acids. Deletions cut 8 bases from V and 0 bases from J, with 14 bases between. Germline CDR1 reads SNHLY; CDR2 reads FYNNEI. This clonotype originated in a middle-aged man with primary liver carcinoma and hepatitis B virus infection. The rearrangement links TRBV2 to TRBJ2-4; maybe TRBD2 (6 bases). The sequencing input was peripheral blood. The CDR3: CASALARVAKNIQYF. CDR3 DNA: TGTGCCAGCGCCCTAGCGAGGGTAGCCAAAAACATTCAGTACTTC.